One and the same sample provided the 18 T cell receptor beta chains below, sequenced in a study of blood T cell repertoires in COVID-19. Assay: immunoSEQ multiplex PCR; the TCRdb copy retains only in-frame clones and omits some. The profile shows 60,000 to 65,000 clones, roughly 76% of them singletons. The sample consisted of peripheral blood. The receptors here all came from a human donor in a cohort sampled during active COVID-19.

The gene calls are TRBV7-2 and TRBJ2-5; 14 nucleotides match TRBD2. J was trimmed by 5 bases and V by 1 base; bases with no gene match: 6. Germline V gene sequence: CDR1 SGHTA, CDR2 FQGNSA. CDR3 length: 17 residues. In DNA form, the CDR3 reads TGTGCCAGCAGCTTAGGGACTAGCGGGGGGAGGAAGGAGACCCAGTACTTC. Translated, it gives CASSLGTSGGRKETQYF.

V usage is TRBV2 and J usage is TRBJ2-7; D ambiguous. Germline V CDR1 and CDR2: SNHLY, FYNNEI. The CDR3 covers 13 residues. The V gene lost 11 bases and the J gene lost 2 bases, with 16 bases spanning the gap. For the CDR3, the DNA is TGTGCCGCACAGACGCGTCCACCCTACGAGCAGTACTTC. Its translation: CAAQTRPPYEQYF.

CDR3: CASSFQGGGLLLLHF. The CDR3 DNA follows: TGTGCCAGCAGTTTTCAGGGCGGGGGGCTGTTGCTCCTCCACTTT. The chain has TRBV27 and TRBJ1-6, with D maybe TRBD1 (6 bases). The germline CDR1 and CDR2 sequences are MNHEY and SMNVEV (reference sequence). Trimming took off 3 bases at V and 15 bases at J, with 21 bases between the two ends. CDR3 size: 15 residues.

There are a few counts of this clone. V gene TRBV23-1 combines with J gene TRBJ1-4, with D unclear. TRBV23-1 is an ORF, with its function uncertain. CDR3 length equals 12 residues. The V and J ends lost 6 bases and 8 bases respectively, with 10 bases between them. CDR3 DNA sequence: TGCGCCAGCAGCCTAAAGAAGGAAAAACTGTTTTTT. This sequence encodes CASSLKKEKLFF.

This chain joins TRBV5-1 and TRBJ1-4, with 8 nucleotides matching TRBD1. The CDR3 sequence is 14 residues long. Germline V lookup: CDR1 SGHRS, CDR2 YFSETQ. The junction had 7 bases not matched to a gene; V was cut back by 4 bases and J by 8 bases. This CDR3 reads CASSVGQGMEKLFF. DNA for the CDR3: TGCGCCAGCAGCGTAGGACAGGGCATGGAAAAACTGTTTTTT.

This rearrangement joins TRBV5-6 to TRBJ1-2; the D is unclear. CDR3 size: 14 residues. V dropped 2 bases and J dropped 8 bases, with 16 bases sitting between them. The germline V gene encodes CDR1 SGHDT and CDR2 YYEEEE. In DNA form, the CDR3 reads TGTGCCAGCAGCTTATCAGGTTCTTCACGGGGCTACACCTTC. It yields the protein CASSLSGSSRGYTF.

J is TRBJ1-4 and V is TRBV20-1; TRBD1 might be the D (6 bases). Germline V CDR1 and CDR2: DFQATT, SNEGSKA (reference sequence). The length of the CDR3 is 11 residues. Trimming removed 5 bases from V and 14 bases from J, with 15 bases in between. For the CDR3, the DNA is TGCAGTGCTTCCCGGGACATAGATCTGTTTTTT. Translating it yields CSASRDIDLFF.

The genes are TRBV5-1 and TRBJ2-2; 10 nucleotides match TRBD2. Germline trimming cut 4 bases from V and 1 base from J; bases unmatched to any gene: 4. This CDR3 has 16 residues. Germline V gene lookup returns CDR1 SGHRS and CDR2 YFSETQ. CDR3 amino acids: CASSPPSGGNTGELFF. CDR3 DNA sequence: TGCGCCAGCAGCCCCCCTAGCGGGGGGAACACCGGGGAGCTGTTTTTT.

The rearrangement uses TRBV29-1 and TRBJ2-7, with a tentative D call TRBD1 (8 bases). The CDR3 runs to 16 residues. Germline CDR1 is SQVTM and CDR2 is ANQGSEA. The germline V and J ends were trimmed by 6 bases and 2 bases, with 23 bases remaining between them. CDR3 region: CSVRGGRDRSTYEQYF. CDR3 bases: TGCAGCGTCAGGGGGGGCCGGGACAGGTCTACCTACGAGCAGTACTTC.

Only a few counts were recorded for this clone. CDR3 region: CASSFPGVPRRNIQYF. CDR3 bases: TGTGCCAGCAGCTTCCCGGGGGTACCCCGGAGGAACATTCAGTACTTC. This chain connects TRBV7-6 to TRBJ2-4; perhaps TRBD2 as D (6 bases). This CDR3 has 16 residues. The germline gives CDR1 SGHVS, CDR2 FNYEAQ. Deletions cut 3 bases from V and 7 bases from J, with 19 bases between.

V gene TRBV7-9 combines with J gene TRBJ2-2; D gene ambiguous. V dropped 4 bases and J dropped 4 bases, with 13 bases sitting between them. CDR1 and CDR2 from the germline V gene are SEHNR and FQNEAQ (reference sequence). The CDR3 has 15 amino acids. The CDR3, as DNA: TGTGCCAGCAGCTCCACTGGCGGATCCACCGGGGAGCTGTTTTTT. This codes for CASSSTGGSTGELFF.

This chain joins TRBV4-3 and TRBJ1-3; 9 bases line up with TRBD1. The CDR3 consists of 16 residues. CDR1 and CDR2 from the germline V gene are LGHNA and YSLEER. The trim removed 3 bases at V and 4 bases at J, leaving 7 bases unmatched. This CDR3 is CASSQEYRGLGNTIYF. The DNA of the CDR3 is TGCGCCAGCAGCCAGGAATACAGGGGGCTAGGAAACACCATATATTTT.

V and J are TRBV10-3 and TRBJ2-3; D may be TRBD2 (6 bases). Germline V gene data show CDR1 as ENHRY and CDR2 as SYGVKD. The CDR3 sequence is 16 residues long. V was cut by 0 bases and J by 0 bases, with 10 bases left in between. The chain's CDR3 is CAISESGGPSTDTQYF. The CDR3 DNA sequence: TGTGCCATCAGTGAGTCAGGAGGGCCGAGCACAGATACGCAGTATTTT.

V usage is TRBV27 and J usage is TRBJ2-7; tentatively, D is TRBD1 (6 bases). The CDR3 length is 16 residues. Trimming left V 5 bases short and J 2 bases short, with 19 bases between. The germline V gene encodes CDR1 MNHEY and CDR2 SMNVEV (reference sequence). CDR3 residues: CASSRTGLGVAYEQYF. DNA for the CDR3: TGTGCCAGCAGTCGAACAGGGCTGGGTGTCGCCTACGAGCAGTACTTC.

The rearrangement links TRBV6-5 to TRBJ2-7; 7 bases line up with TRBD2. Trimming cost V 7 bases and J 7 bases; bases outside gene matches: 10. Germline-derived CDR1 and CDR2 are MNHEY and SVGAGI. There are 13 residues in the CDR3. The CDR3 nucleotides read TGTGCCAGCAACCGGCGGGGGTTTGGAGAGCAGTACTTC. This translates into CASNRRGFGEQYF.

The chain uses TRBV15 and TRBJ2-5, with 7 bases lining up with TRBD2. The germline V gene has CDR1 LNHNV and CDR2 YYDKDF (reference sequence). This CDR3 contains 17 residues. The V gene end was trimmed by 2 bases and the J gene end by 7 bases; junction bases not matched to a gene: 16. The CDR3: CATSRMKVPGPGGTQYF. The CDR3 nucleotides read TGTGCCACCAGCAGAATGAAAGTCCCGGGACCGGGGGGGACCCAGTACTTC.

The rearrangement joins TRBV10-3 to TRBJ2-2, with 13 bases fitting TRBD2. This CDR3 comprises 16 residues. Losses at the gene ends were 4 bases for V and 4 bases for J; bases not matched to a gene: 3. Germline V gene sequence: CDR1 ENHRY, CDR2 SYGVKD. The CDR3 protein is CAISGTSGGATGELFF. The CDR3 DNA follows: TGTGCCATCAGTGGCACTAGCGGGGGGGCCACCGGGGAGCTGTTTTTT.

This sequence joins TRBV2 and TRBJ2-2; weak D call: TRBD1 (5 bases). Germline-derived CDR1 and CDR2 are SNHLY and FYNNEI. Trimming pared 6 bases from V and 0 bases from J, leaving 11 bases between. CDR3 length: 15 residues. CDR3 sequence: CASSADRTNTGELFF. The CDR3 bases are TGTGCCAGCAGCGCCGACAGAACGAACACCGGGGAGCTGTTTTTT.